The 21 T cell receptor beta chains presented below share a single source sample, sequenced in a study of OX40 agonist ivuxolimab in advanced cancers. The library was prepared using the immunoSEQ multiplex PCR assay. TCRdb re-hosts the immuneACCESS table, in-frame sequences only. Its copies lack some clones; in the studies checked, an unresolved V gene accounts for under half of them, and the cause for the rest is not known. In all, the sample holds 35,000 or so clones, and around 77% of those were seen once. Roughly a fifth of the sample is held by the ten biggest clonotypes. The starting material was CD4+ or CD8+ T cells sorted from blood, obtained in a trial of the OX40 agonist ivuxolimab. Every receptor here comes from an adult with an advanced solid tumor such as melanoma, head and neck, liver or kidney cancer.

This chain links TRBV27 with TRBJ2-7, with 8 bases matching TRBD1. V dropped 4 bases and J dropped 5; count of bases not matched to a gene: 7. Germline-derived CDR1 and CDR2 are MNHEY and SMNVEV (reference sequence). This CDR3 spans 14 amino acids. The CDR3 loop reads CASSSGQGPHEQYF. DNA of the CDR3: TGTGCCAGCAGTTCCGGACAGGGTCCCCACGAGCAGTACTTC.

Comments on this clone: Other DNA variants within this sample encode the same CDR3. CDR3 nucleotide sequence: TGTGCCAGCAGTTATTCAGGCGCGTACGAGCAGTACTTC. Translating it yields CASSYSGAYEQYF. The chain has TRBV6-6 and TRBJ2-7; D gene uncertain. Per germline, CDR1 MNHNY and CDR2 SVGAGI (reference sequence). The V gene lost 3 bases and the J gene lost 4 bases, with 10 bases spanning the gap. The CDR3 consists of 13 residues.

The rearrangement uses TRBV4-1 and TRBJ2-7; no firm D call. V lost 1 base to trimming and J lost 1 base, with 14 bases between them. The CDR3 has 16 residues. CDR1 is MGHRA and CDR2 is YSYEKL in the germline V gene. CDR3 amino acids: CASSQGPQRGSYEQYF. The CDR3 nucleotides are TGCGCCAGCAGCCAAGGTCCCCAGCGCGGATCCTACGAGCAGTACTTC.

J is TRBJ2-7 and V is TRBV15; D is unclear. This CDR3 is 13 amino acids long. Per germline, CDR1 LNHNV and CDR2 YYDKDF (reference sequence). V was clipped by 0 bases and J by 1 base, with 4 bases between them. CDR3 loop: CATSREFSYEQYF. CDR3 in DNA: TGTGCCACCAGCAGAGAATTTTCCTACGAGCAGTACTTC.

This chain joins TRBV7-6 and TRBJ2-7, with 9 bases matching TRBD1. Germline V gene lookup returns CDR1 SGHVS and CDR2 FNYEAQ. CDR3 length: 14 residues. The ends lost 5 bases at V and 6 bases at J; junction bases unmatched: 8. In nucleotides, the CDR3 is TGTGCCAGCAGCGCGGGGACAGGGCCCTTCGAGCAGTACTTC. This sequence encodes CASSAGTGPFEQYF.

J is TRBJ2-1 and V is TRBV5-6; 7 positions match TRBD1. There are 13 residues in the CDR3. V lost 5 bases, J lost 8 bases, and 7 bases stayed unmatched. Germline-derived CDR1 and CDR2 are SGHDT and YYEEEE. CDR3 nucleotides: TGTGCCAGCAGTTCCGGACAGGCCCATGAGCAGTTCTTC. Its protein is CASSSGQAHEQFF.

V is TRBV10-2 and J is TRBJ2-7, with TRBD2 identical over 7 bases. V was clipped by 0 bases and J by 0 bases; unmatched bases: 2. The CDR3 is 15 amino acids. Germline assignment: CDR1 WSHSY and CDR2 SAAADI. The CDR3 DNA is TGCGCCAGCAGTGAGTCCGGCGGGAGCTCCTACGAGCAGTACTTC. Translation gives CASSESGGSSYEQYF.

The J gene is TRBJ2-3, the V gene TRBV6-5; the D is unclear. This CDR3 contains 13 residues. Looked up from germline, CDR1 is MNHEY and CDR2 is SVGAGI. The ends were cut back, 2 bases at V and 0 bases at J, with 3 bases in the middle. The CDR3, as DNA: TGTGCCAGCAGTTACGGCAGCACAGATACGCAGTATTTT. Amino acids: CASSYGSTDTQYF.

The chain carries TRBV4-3 and TRBJ2-3, with D unresolved. V was shortened by 4 bases and J by 5 bases, with 4 bases between the two germline ends. CDR3 length equals 11 residues. Looked up from germline, CDR1 is LGHNA and CDR2 is YSLEER. The CDR3 DNA reads as TGCGCCAGCAGCCGGGGAGATACGCAGTATTTT. Protein product: CASSRGDTQYF.

This rearrangement joins TRBV4-1 to TRBJ2-6; a possible D gene is TRBD1 (5 bases). The germline gives CDR1 MGHRA, CDR2 YSYEKL. This CDR3 is built from 17 residues. The V gene lost 0 bases and the J gene lost 2 bases, with 11 bases spanning the gap. This CDR3 is CASSQDLAGTGANVLTF. CDR3 DNA: TGCGCCAGCAGCCAAGATTTGGCAGGGACTGGGGCCAACGTCCTGACTTTC.

With regard to this clone: The sample carries other DNA sequences with the same CDR3. This chain joins TRBV4-1 and TRBJ2-7, with a weak D call TRBD2 (5 bases). This CDR3 has 13 residues. Germline V gives CDR1 MGHRA, CDR2 YSYEKL. V lost 3 bases, J lost 2 bases, and 8 bases lay in between. The CDR3 spells CASSQQLAYEQYF. CDR3 in DNA: TGCGCCAGCAGCCAGCAACTAGCCTACGAGCAGTACTTC.

This sequence joins TRBV9 and TRBJ2-7; D is uncertain. The CDR3 totals 15 residues. Per germline, CDR1 SGDLS and CDR2 YYNGEE. The V gene lost 0 bases and the J gene lost 2 bases, with 12 bases spanning the gap. The CDR3 here is CASSVGAEPAYEQYF. Here the CDR3 DNA reads TGTGCCAGCAGCGTAGGGGCAGAACCAGCCTACGAGCAGTACTTC.

This clone was picked up one time. This chain joins TRBV6-1 and TRBJ2-7, with 10 bases lining up with TRBD1. Trimming removed 4 bases from V and 3 bases from J; junction bases left unmatched: 3. The CDR3 extends over 14 amino acids. Germline CDR1 reads MNHNS; CDR2 reads SASEGT. The CDR3 DNA sequence: TGTGCCAGCAGTGTTGGGACAGGGGTCTACGAGCAGTACTTC. It yields the protein CASSVGTGVYEQYF.

The chain recombines TRBV7-9 with TRBJ2-5; D is perhaps TRBD2 (6 bases). CDR3 length equals 13 residues. The V and J ends lost 11 bases and 3 bases respectively, with 16 bases between them. Germline V CDR1 and CDR2: SEHNR, FQNEAQ (reference sequence). CDR3 sequence: CAVAAREEETQYF. CDR3 in DNA: TGTGCCGTGGCGGCCAGGGAGGAAGAGACCCAGTACTTC. Full variable domain (outside the CDR3, taken from reference TRBV7-9 and TRBJ2-5): DTGVSQNPRHKITKRGQNVTFRCDPISEHNRLYWYRQTLGQGPEFLTYFQNEAQLEKSRLLSDRFSAERPKGSFSTLEIQRTEQGDSAMYLCAVAAREEETQYFGPGTRLLVL.

The chain links TRBV2 to TRBJ2-7; 10 nucleotides line up with TRBD1. The CDR3 is 13 amino acids. Germline assignment: CDR1 SNHLY and CDR2 FYNNEI. Losses at the gene ends were 11 bases for V and 5 bases for J; bases not matched to a gene: 9. CDR3 amino acids: CASSGQGWDEQYF. CDR3 sequence (DNA): TGTGCCTCCTCGGGACAGGGGTGGGACGAGCAGTACTTC.

The CDR3 loop is CASSYRGINTGELFF. DNA for the CDR3: TGTGCCAGCAGCTACAGGGGCATCAACACCGGGGAGCTGTTTTTT. The chain carries TRBV6-5 and TRBJ2-2; 7 bases align to TRBD1. Trimming took 6 bases from V and 2 from J; bases not matched to a gene: 6. The CDR3 length is 15 residues. CDR1 is MNHEY and CDR2 is SVGAGI in the germline V gene.

The chain couples TRBV5-4 to TRBJ2-2; D is unresolved. V was clipped by 4 bases and J by 5 bases, with 15 bases between them. There are 15 residues in the CDR3. Germline V gene sequence: CDR1 SGHNT, CDR2 YYREEE (reference sequence). CDR3 region: CASSQDYSATGELFF. CDR3 nucleotides: TGTGCCAGCAGCCAAGATTACTCGGCGACCGGGGAGCTGTTTTTT.

This chain uses TRBV5-5 with TRBJ2-3, with 14 nucleotides matching TRBD2. CDR3 length: 16 amino acids. CDR1 is SGHKS, CDR2 YYEKEE, per germline (reference sequence). Losses at the gene ends were 6 bases for V and 4 bases for J; bases not matched to a gene: 7. This CDR3 is CASIKKTSGRADTQYF. The DNA of the CDR3 is TGTGCCAGCATCAAGAAGACTAGCGGGAGGGCAGATACGCAGTATTTT.

The V gene is TRBV25-1, the J gene TRBJ2-1; possibly TRBD1 for D (5 bases). The CDR3 contains 15 residues. V gave up 0 bases and J gave up 8 bases, with 14 bases separating them. From germline, CDR1 is MGHDK and CDR2 SYGVNS. CDR3 bases: TGTGCCAGCAGTGAATATCGTTTTGGGGCGGATGAGCAGTTCTTC. Its translation is CASSEYRFGADEQFF.

The chain recombines TRBV19 with TRBJ1-1, with D hard to call. This CDR3 contains 17 residues. V lost 0 bases to trimming and J lost 3 bases, with 17 bases between them. CDR1 LNHDA and CDR2 SQIVND come from the germline V gene (reference sequence). CDR3 in DNA: TGTGCCAGTAGTATAGACGTCAGGCTGTATGAGGACACTGAAGCTTTCTTT. Translation gives CASSIDVRLYEDTEAFF.

This clone appeared a single time. The chain uses TRBV28 and TRBJ2-7, with D perhaps TRBD2 (7 bases). V was clipped by 3 bases and J by 2 bases, with 11 bases between them. Germline loops: CDR1 MDHEN, CDR2 SYDVKM. The CDR3 extends over 14 amino acids. The CDR3 sequence: CASSFQGGAYEQYF. CDR3 nucleotide sequence: TGTGCCAGCAGTTTTCAAGGGGGGGCCTACGAGCAGTACTTC.